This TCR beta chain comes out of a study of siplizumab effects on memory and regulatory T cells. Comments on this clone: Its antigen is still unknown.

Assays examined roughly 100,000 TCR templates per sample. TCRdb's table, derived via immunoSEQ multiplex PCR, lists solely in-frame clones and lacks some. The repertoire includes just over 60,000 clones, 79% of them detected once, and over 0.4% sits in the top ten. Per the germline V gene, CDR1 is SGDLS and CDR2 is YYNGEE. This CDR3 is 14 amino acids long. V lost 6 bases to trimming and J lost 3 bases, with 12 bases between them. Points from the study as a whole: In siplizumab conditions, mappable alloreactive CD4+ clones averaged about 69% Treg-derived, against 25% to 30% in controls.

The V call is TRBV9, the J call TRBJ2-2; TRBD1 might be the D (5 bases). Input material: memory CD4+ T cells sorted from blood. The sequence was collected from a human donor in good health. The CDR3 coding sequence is TGTGCCAGCAAGGGGCCTGGGGACACCGGGGAGCTGTTTTTT. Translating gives CASKGPGDTGELFF. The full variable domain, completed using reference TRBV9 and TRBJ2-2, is DSGVTQTPKHLITATGQRVTLRCSPRSGDLSVYWYQQSLDQGLQFLIQYYNGEERAKGNILERFSAQQFPDLHSELNLSSLELGDSALYFCASKGPGDTGELFFGEGSRLTVL.